This T cell receptor beta chain was captured by sequencing in a study of blood T cell repertoires in COVID-19. Sequenced by immunoSEQ multiplex PCR; TCRdb stores in-frame clones only, minus some. The sample includes about 240,000 clones, roughly 87% of them seen just once. Trimming took off 2 bases at V and 7 bases at J, with 18 bases between the two ends. Per the germline V gene, CDR1 is MNHNY and CDR2 is SVGAGI (reference sequence). This CDR3 region has 16 residues. This TCR derives from a man in his 60s who had recovered from COVID-19. V and J are TRBV6-6 and TRBJ1-5; the D gene is possibly TRBD1 (5 bases). Sequenced input: peripheral blood. The CDR3, as DNA: TGTGCCAGCAGTTACGTGGCAGGGCGGATTAGGCAGCCCCAGCATTTT. Protein product: CASSYVAGRIRQPQHF.